Sequencing of this T cell receptor beta chain was carried out in a study of graft-versus-host responses after intestinal transplantation (dated by TCRdb to the early 2020s). The study in broad terms: Multivisceral, liver-intestinal, or isolated intestinal transplants were received by the recipients. Every recipient was given anti-thymocyte globulin induction, then maintenance tacrolimus and steroids for approximately 3 years. After intestinal transplantation, graft-versus-host and host-versus-graft alloreactive T cell clones were followed in the graft, circulation and bone marrow using bulk TCR-beta CDR3 sequencing. To identify alloreactive clones, pre-transplant mixed lymphocyte reaction products were sequenced and compared with unstimulated pre-transplant donor and recipient T cells. The cohort enrolled 20 to 30 intestinal transplant recipients including one retransplant, and 3 patients lacking pretransplant specimens were excluded. A peak of at least 4% donor T cells among recipient peripheral blood mononuclear cells was the definition used for donor T cell macrochimerism. Rather than going through the commercial service, samples from three later patients were sequenced in-house on an Illumina MiSeq and processed with MiXCR.

About this clone: This receptor's antigen is unknown. The record has no base qualities; no much larger clone is one base away.

The time point label, as the study defines it: cells obtained before transplantation from donor or recipient. CD3+CD4+ and CD3+CD8+ populations were FACS-sorted from unstimulated pre-transplant donor and recipient cells taken from spleen or lymph nodes. V has 6 bases trimmed and J has 7 bases trimmed; junction bases matching no gene number 8. The CDR3, from cysteine to phenylalanine, totals 14 residues. Just the 42-base CDR3 DNA is kept, in frame starting at base 1. Looking up the germline V gene yields CDR1 SGHAT and CDR2 FQNNGV. Libraries were made using the immunoSEQ multiplex PCR assay. In most patients, genomic DNA was isolated using the Qiagen DNeasy Blood and Tissue Kit and sent frozen to Adaptive Biotechnologies for TCR sequencing. Adaptive Biotechnologies carried out high-throughput TCR-beta CDR3 sequencing of genomic DNA for most patients. As for how the authors treated the data: Adaptive's ImmunoSEQ software supplied the TCR sequencing data for around 19 patients, while MiXCR and VDJtools were used to process a few other patients. To correct CD4 versus CD8 sorting errors, sequences present in both subsets at a frequency ratio below 5:1 were removed. Because the origin of CDR3 nucleotide sequences shared between donor and recipient could not be assigned, those sequences were removed. At least 2-fold expansion over unstimulated cells and a minimum CFSE-low frequency of 0.002% (template counts) or 0.001% (read counts) were required for clones to be classified as alloreactive. A clone was considered mappable if detected in the sequenced pre-transplant spleen, lymph node, or MLR CFSE-low populations of the donor or recipient. Cumulative frequency of alloreactive clones was calculated as a percentage of all sequences weighted by copy number. In its TCRdb copy, this immuneACCESS table keeps in-frame sequences only and misses some clones. Where compared with another copy, unresolved V genes explain less than half of these, and the others have no known cause. V and J calls and clone size follow that table, whereas D and trimming were derived from the DNA. The sample data list tens of thousands of clones, and around 90% of these were observed just once. The ten biggest clones cover around 0.53% of the sample.

Study-level results and caveats: Patients with donor T cell macrochimerism had high GvH to HvG T cell clonal ratios in their allografts. GvH clones were detected in recipient bone marrow, and some appeared earlier in ileal mucosa or blood, consistent with an intestinal mucosal origin. Early after transplant, declines in HvG clones were associated with peak levels of circulating GvH clones. The relatively low number and heterogeneity of intestinal transplant patients limited the conclusions.

Sequencing was performed on unstimulated CD8+ T cells sorted from spleen or lymph node cells, taken before intestinal transplant. The rearrangement joined TRBV11-2 to TRBJ2-7; 11 junctional bases match TRBD2. The TCR originated in a human donor who received an intestinal transplant. CDR3 loop: CASRVLAGVEEQYF. The sequenced DNA is TGTGCCAGCAGGGTACTAGCGGGAGTCGAGGAGCAGTACTTC.